This T cell receptor beta chain emerged from a study of blood T cell repertoires in COVID-19. About the study: In each case, the material was cDNA or gDNA derived from T cells, B-cell-depleted T cells, or PBMCs.

Original data processing: Reference gene primer amplification gave nucleated cell count estimates. Repertoires were generated with immunoSEQ multiplex PCR, while TCRdb's copy carries only in-frame clones and drops some. V and J calls and clone size are those listed in that table; D and trimming were worked out from the DNA. The repertoire consists of about 120,000 clones, with 75% to 85% occurring once and the leading ten covering around an eighth. The V and J ends lost 4 bases and 1 base respectively, with 13 bases between them. The V gene's germline CDR1 is SGHNT and CDR2 YENEEA. The CDR3 is made up of 16 amino acids.

The chain has TRBV11-3 and TRBJ2-2, with D maybe TRBD1 (5 bases). The sequencing input was peripheral blood. This receptor was identified in a human donor in a cohort sampled during active COVID-19. The CDR3 region is CASSYAADRNTGELFF. CDR3 nucleotides: TGTGCCAGCAGCTATGCCGCCGACAGGAACACCGGGGAGCTGTTTTTT.